The source of this TCR beta chain is a study of a mutant IDH1 vaccine in newly diagnosed glioma. Background on the study: Patients' prior therapy spanned radiotherapy, temozolomide, or both; most underwent both.

This clone was seen a few times. Antigen unknown. This CDR3 has 13 residues. CDR1 and CDR2 (germline): SGHDT, YYEEEE. The V end lost 2 bases, the J end lost 9 bases, and 12 bases lay between the germline ends. Repertoires were generated with immunoSEQ multiplex PCR, while TCRdb's copy carries only in-frame clones and drops some. The sample consists of under 150,000 clones, just under 80% of them appearing once. Time point in this sample: week 11, during vaccination. Vaccination used 300 ug of mutant IDH1 20-mer peptide per dose, with topical imiquimod. The sample in question was PBMCs, obtained from a glioma patient whose treatment included an IDH1 peptide vaccine. This clonotype originated in a man aged 40-49 years with glioma. The chain recombines TRBV5-6 with TRBJ2-1; D possibly corresponds to TRBD2 (5 bases). CDR3 sequence: CASSFFGGSEQFF. CDR3 nucleotide sequence: TGTGCCAGCAGCTTCTTTGGAGGAAGTGAGCAGTTCTTC.